These 25 T cell receptor beta chains originate from one sample sequenced in a study of blood T cell repertoires in COVID-19. Method: immunoSEQ multiplex PCR; TCRdb's copy keeps in-frame clones and lacks some. Of approximately 150,000 clones in the sample, around 87% were seen once. Sequenced input: PBMCs or T cells enriched from blood (not recorded which). These receptors all stem from a man between 60 and 70 years old who had recovered from COVID-19.

The rearrangement links TRBV7-6 to TRBJ2-3; 13 positions agree with TRBD2. Germline-derived CDR1 and CDR2 are SGHVS and FNYEAQ. The CDR3 consists of 17 residues. With 5 bases clipped from V and 0 bases from J, the junction kept 5 bases outside the gene matches. In DNA, the CDR3 is TGTGCCAGCAGCGCCGGGACTAGCGGGGCTAGCACAGATACGCAGTATTTT. The encoded protein is CASSAGTSGASTDTQYF.

The J gene is TRBJ1-6, the V gene TRBV30; D possibly corresponds to TRBD1 (6 bases). V dropped 4 bases and J dropped 8 bases, with 18 bases sitting between them. The CDR3 sequence is 15 residues long. Looked up from germline, CDR1 is GTSNPN and CDR2 is SVGIG (reference sequence). DNA of the CDR3: TGTGCCTGGAATTGGGGGGGCGATAAGGATTCACCCCTCCACTTT. Its protein product is CAWNWGGDKDSPLHF.

This chain joins TRBV20-1 and TRBJ2-5; D not resolved. V dropped 6 bases and J dropped 1 base, with 3 bases sitting between them. The germline V gene has CDR1 DFQATT and CDR2 SNEGSKA (reference sequence). This CDR3 comprises 10 residues. The chain's CDR3 is CSAAQETQYF. DNA of the CDR3: TGCAGTGCGGCCCAAGAGACCCAGTACTTC.

The chain has TRBV6-1 and TRBJ2-7; no reliable D call. Trimming stripped 0 bases from V and 8 bases from J, with 20 bases between. Germline lookup yields CDR1 MNHNS and CDR2 SASEGT. The CDR3 runs to 16 residues. CDR3 region: CASSEALSGVNIKQYF. The CDR3 nucleotides read TGTGCCAGCAGTGAAGCGCTTTCCGGAGTTAATATTAAGCAGTACTTC.

This chain uses TRBV11-2 with TRBJ1-1; D remains ambiguous. CDR3 length: 12 amino acids. V dropped 1 base and J dropped 4 bases, with 4 bases sitting between them. The germline V gene encodes CDR1 SGHAT and CDR2 FQNNGV. The CDR3 loop is CASSLGATEAFF. CDR3 bases: TGTGCCAGCAGCTTAGGCGCCACTGAAGCTTTCTTT.

The rearrangement links TRBV28 to TRBJ2-7; D may be TRBD1 (5 bases). The V end was cut by 5 bases, the J end by 5 bases, with 13 bases between. Germline V lookup: CDR1 MDHEN, CDR2 SYDVKM. The CDR3 has 13 residues. CDR3 DNA: TGTGCCAGCAGTACTCCAGGGTCCCACGAGCAGTACTTC. Its protein product is CASSTPGSHEQYF. Full variable domain (remainder filled in from reference TRBV28 and TRBJ2-7): DVKVTQSSRYLVKRTGEKVFLECVQDMDHENMFWYRQDPGLGLRLIYFSYDVKMKEKGDIPEGYSVSREKKERFSLILESASTNQTSMYLCASSTPGSHEQYFGPGTRLTVT.

As for this clone: A read error may account for a junction end that differs from germline. The chain joins TRBV19 to TRBJ1-3; D possibly corresponds to TRBD1 (5 bases). The CDR3 runs to 14 residues. The germline V gene has CDR1 LNHDA and CDR2 SQIVND (reference sequence). The chain's CDR3 is CASSIGGAGNTIYF. Here the CDR3 DNA reads TGTGCCAGTAGTATCGGAGGGGCTGGGAACACCATATATTTT.

V gene TRBV27 combines with J gene TRBJ1-6; a possible D gene is TRBD1 (6 bases). CDR1 MNHEY and CDR2 SMNVEV come from the germline V gene (reference sequence). The CDR3 runs to 14 residues. V lost 3 bases and J 7 bases, leaving 10 bases between the germline ends. CDR3 residues: CASSFSRGNSPLHF. The CDR3 region has the DNA TGTGCCAGCAGTTTTTCCAGGGGCAATTCACCCCTCCACTTT.

The CDR3 reads CASSPEREPPEQYF. The CDR3 DNA is TGTGCCAGCTCACCAGAGAGGGAGCCTCCCGAGCAGTACTTC. The genes are TRBV18 and TRBJ2-7; D perhaps matches TRBD2 (5 bases). There are 14 residues in the CDR3. With 2 bases removed from V and 6 bases from J, the gap between germline ends came to 14 bases. Germline V gives CDR1 KGHSH, CDR2 LQKENI.

In this sample, this clone turned up a few times. This chain links TRBV10-2 with TRBJ1-2; tentatively, D is TRBD1 (6 bases). The CDR3 spans 15 residues. Germline CDR1 reads WSHSY; CDR2 reads SAAADI. V dropped 0 bases and J dropped 4 bases, with 12 bases sitting between them. The CDR3, as DNA: TGCGCCAGCAGTGAGTCATCAGGGGCTGGCTATGGCTACACCTTC. As protein: CASSESSGAGYGYTF.

In this sample, this clone turned up a few times. The gene calls are TRBV10-1 and TRBJ2-3, with 11 bases identical to TRBD2. The CDR3 is made up of 17 amino acids. Germline V gene data show CDR1 as WNHNN and CDR2 as SYGVQD (reference sequence). V was clipped by 4 bases and J by 2 bases; unmatched bases: 8. The CDR3 reads CASSVLAGGPNTDTQYF. The CDR3 DNA sequence: TGCGCCAGCAGTGTTCTAGCGGGGGGCCCGAACACAGATACGCAGTATTTT.

The chain is built from TRBV4-1 and TRBJ1-6; unclear D gene. The CDR3 is 16 amino acids. Trimming took off 0 bases at V and 7 bases at J, with 13 bases between the two ends. CDR1 and CDR2 from the germline V gene are MGHRA and YSYEKL. The CDR3 DNA reads TGCGCCAGCAGCCAAGAATTTCAGTTGTCGAATTCACCCCTCCACTTT. This gives the protein CASSQEFQLSNSPLHF.

The rearrangement joins TRBV5-1 to TRBJ2-7; the D gene is possibly TRBD1 (6 bases). V lost 1 base to trimming and J lost 5 bases, with 13 bases between them. The CDR3 length is 14 residues. Germline-derived CDR1 and CDR2 are SGHRS and YFSETQ. CDR3 DNA sequence: TGCGCCAGCAGCTTGATTTCAGGGGCGAACGAGCAGTACTTC. This gives the protein CASSLISGANEQYF.

V gene TRBV9 combines with J gene TRBJ2-7; the D is unclear. The V end lost 0 bases, the J end lost 2 bases, and 9 bases lay between the germline ends. The CDR3 runs to 14 residues. Germline lookup yields CDR1 SGDLS and CDR2 YYNGEE. CDR3 in DNA: TGTGCCAGCAGCGTAGTTGGAGAAACCTACGAGCAGTACTTC. Its translation is CASSVVGETYEQYF.

The rearrangement links TRBV7-8 to TRBJ1-2; 9 positions match TRBD1. Germline values: CDR1 SGHVS, CDR2 FQNEAQ. The J segment lost 1 base and the V segment lost 4 bases, leaving 10 bases of the junction unmatched. The CDR3 covers 17 residues. The CDR3 nucleotides read TGTGCCAGCAGCTACCACAGGGGGCGCGGATATAACTATGGCTACACCTTC. This sequence encodes CASSYHRGRGYNYGYTF.

In regard to this clone: The same CDR3 arises from other DNA sequences in this sample as well. This chain uses TRBV2 with TRBJ2-5, with a possible D match to TRBD1 (5 bases). Trimming pared 5 bases from V and 4 bases from J, leaving 5 bases between. Germline CDR1 reads SNHLY; CDR2 reads FYNNEI. The CDR3 totals 11 residues. CDR3 protein: CASSRGETQYF. In DNA, the CDR3 is TGTGCCAGCAGTAGGGGAGAGACCCAGTACTTC. Using reference TRBV2 and TRBJ2-5 for the parts outside the CDR3, the full variable domain is EPEVTQTPSHQVTQMGQEVILRCVPISNHLYFYWYRQILGQKVEFLVSFYNNEISEKSEIFDDQFSVERPDGSNFTLKIRSTKLEDSAMYFCASSRGETQYFGPGTRLLVL.

The CDR3 reads CASSPFGGTGNSPLHF. CDR3 sequence (DNA): TGTGCCAGCAGTCCCTTCGGGGGGACAGGTAATTCACCCCTCCACTTT. The J gene is TRBJ1-6, the V gene TRBV28, with TRBD1 matching over 8 bases. Germline V CDR1 and CDR2: MDHEN, SYDVKM. This CDR3 has 16 residues. V lost 5 bases to trimming and J lost 6 bases; unmatched junction nucleotides: 9.

J is TRBJ1-2 and V is TRBV27, with D possibly being TRBD1 (5 bases). V shed 8 bases and J shed 5 bases, with 15 bases lying between them. CDR1 MNHEY and CDR2 SMNVEV come from the germline V gene (reference sequence). This CDR3 region has 13 residues. The CDR3 reads CASLGGGSYGYTF. The CDR3 nucleotides are TGTGCCAGCCTCGGCGGGGGGTCGTATGGCTACACCTTC.

The chain employs TRBV18 and TRBJ2-1; possible D gene TRBD2, 6 bases. Germline CDR1 reads KGHSH; CDR2 reads LQKENI. Trimming pared 6 bases from V and 0 bases from J, leaving 15 bases between. The CDR3 extends over 16 amino acids. The CDR3 DNA is TGTGCCAGCTCCCTTGGGACTCCCAGCTCCTACAATGAGCAGTTCTTC. Translation: CASSLGTPSSYNEQFF.

V and J are TRBV5-1 and TRBJ2-3; possible D gene TRBD1, 5 bases. This CDR3 region has 13 residues. Germline lookup yields CDR1 SGHRS and CDR2 YFSETQ. Trimming removed 6 bases from V and 3 bases from J, with 11 bases in between. The CDR3 region is CASKNQGTDTQYF. CDR3 in DNA: TGCGCCAGCAAGAATCAGGGAACAGATACGCAGTATTTT.

Details on this clone: A read error may produce the germline difference seen at one junction end. The chain joins TRBV30 to TRBJ1-1; D may be TRBD1 (5 bases). This CDR3 has 14 residues. Looked up from germline, CDR1 is GTSNPN and CDR2 is SVGIG (reference sequence). CDR3 sequence (DNA): TGTGCCTGGAGTAGAGGCAGGGTGAATACTGAAGCTTTCTTT. This gives the protein CAWSRGRVNTEAFF.

The chain combines TRBV27 with TRBJ2-1; a possible D gene is TRBD1 (7 bases). V was cut by 6 bases and J by 2 bases, with 14 bases left in between. The germline V gene has CDR1 MNHEY and CDR2 SMNVEV (reference sequence). The CDR3 consists of 15 residues. CDR3 protein: CASSRGTDTYNEQFF. CDR3 nucleotides: TGTGCCAGCAGCCGCGGGACAGACACCTACAATGAGCAGTTCTTC.

V and J are TRBV18 and TRBJ1-4, with D maybe TRBD1 (6 bases). V was cut by 6 bases and J by 3 bases, with 14 bases left in between. Germline lookup yields CDR1 KGHSH and CDR2 LQKENI. CDR3 length equals 15 residues. CDR3 loop: CASSPRTAPNEKLFF. CDR3 DNA sequence: TGTGCCAGCTCCCCTCGGACAGCCCCTAATGAAAAACTGTTTTTT. The full variable domain, in which reference TRBV18 and TRBJ1-4 provide the parts outside the CDR3, is NAGVMQNPRHLVRRRGQEARLRCSPMKGHSHVYWYRQLPEEGLKFMVYLQKENIIDESGMPKERFSAEFPKEGPSILRIQQVVRGDSAAYFCASSPRTAPNEKLFFGSGTQLSVL.

The chain has TRBV7-2 and TRBJ1-1, with TRBD1 matching over 7 bases. Trimming cost V 9 bases and J 1 base; bases outside gene matches: 8. The CDR3 runs to 14 residues. CDR1 and CDR2 from the germline V gene are SGHTA and FQGNSA. The CDR3 loop reads CASKNNRGNTEAFF. The CDR3, as DNA: TGTGCCAGTAAGAATAACAGGGGGAACACTGAAGCTTTCTTT.

CDR3 residues: CASRPPDRRQETQYF. CDR3 DNA sequence: TGTGCCAGCAGGCCCCCCGACAGGCGACAAGAGACCCAGTACTTC. The V and J genes are TRBV6-5 and TRBJ2-5; D may be TRBD1 (6 bases). This CDR3 spans 15 amino acids. Germline V lookup: CDR1 MNHEY, CDR2 SVGAGI. V was clipped by 6 bases and J by 2 bases, with 16 bases between them.